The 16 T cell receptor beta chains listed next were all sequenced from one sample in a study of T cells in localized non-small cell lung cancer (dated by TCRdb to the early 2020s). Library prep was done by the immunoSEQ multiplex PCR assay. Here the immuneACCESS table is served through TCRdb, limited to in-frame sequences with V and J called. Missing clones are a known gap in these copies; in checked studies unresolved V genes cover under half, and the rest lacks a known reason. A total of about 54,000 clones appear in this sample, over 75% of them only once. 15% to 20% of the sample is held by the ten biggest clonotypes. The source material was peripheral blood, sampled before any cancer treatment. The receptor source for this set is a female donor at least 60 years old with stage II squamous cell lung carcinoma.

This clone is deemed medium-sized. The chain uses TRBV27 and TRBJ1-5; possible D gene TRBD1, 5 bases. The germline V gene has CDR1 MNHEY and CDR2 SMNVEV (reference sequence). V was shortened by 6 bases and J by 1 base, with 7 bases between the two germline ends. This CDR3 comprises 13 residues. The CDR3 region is CASRRDSNQPQHF. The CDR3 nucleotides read TGTGCCAGCAGGAGGGACAGCAATCAGCCCCAGCATTTT.

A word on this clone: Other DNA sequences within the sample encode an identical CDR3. The CDR3 region has the DNA TGTGCCAGCAGTGAATCGCGGGGCTACACCTTC. This sequence encodes CASSESRGYTF. The J gene is TRBJ1-2, the V gene TRBV25-1; no firm D call. The CDR3 contains 11 residues. Trimming shortened V by 1 base and J by 8 bases, and 5 bases separated the two germline ends. The germline V gene has CDR1 MGHDK and CDR2 SYGVNS.

Written as DNA, the CDR3 is TGTGCCAGCAGTTGGACAGGGGGCTATCAGCCCCAGCATTTT. Its translation: CASSWTGGYQPQHF. The chain joins TRBV6-5 to TRBJ1-5; TRBD1 matches 11 bases. Losses at the gene ends were 4 bases for V and 5 bases for J; bases not matched to a gene: 1. CDR3 length: 14 amino acids. The germline V gene encodes CDR1 MNHEY and CDR2 SVGAGI.

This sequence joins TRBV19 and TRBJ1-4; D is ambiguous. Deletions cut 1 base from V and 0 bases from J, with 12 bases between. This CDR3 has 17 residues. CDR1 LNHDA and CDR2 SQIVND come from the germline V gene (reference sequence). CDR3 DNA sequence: TGTGCCAGTAGTATAGCCGCGGCGCCGGCAACTAATGAAAAACTGTTTTTT. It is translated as CASSIAAAPATNEKLFF.

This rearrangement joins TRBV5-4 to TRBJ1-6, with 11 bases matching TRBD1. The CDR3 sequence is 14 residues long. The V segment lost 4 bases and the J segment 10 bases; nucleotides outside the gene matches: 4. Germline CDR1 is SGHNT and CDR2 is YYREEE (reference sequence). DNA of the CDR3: TGTGCCAGCAGCCTGGACAGGGGGCGATCACCCCTCCACTTT. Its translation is CASSLDRGRSPLHF. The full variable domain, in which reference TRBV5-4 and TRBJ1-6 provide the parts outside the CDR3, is ETGVTQSPTHLIKTRGQQVTLRCSSQSGHNTVSWYQQALGQGPQFIFQYYREEENGRGNFPPRFSGLQFPNYSSELNVNALELDDSALYLCASSLDRGRSPLHFGNGTRLTVT.

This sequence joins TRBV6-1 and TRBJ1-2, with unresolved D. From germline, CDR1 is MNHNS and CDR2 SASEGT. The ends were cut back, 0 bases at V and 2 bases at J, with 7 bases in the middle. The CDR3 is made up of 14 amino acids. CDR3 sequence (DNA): TGTGCCAGCAGTGAAGCGGCAGGCAACTATGGCTACACCTTC. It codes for CASSEAAGNYGYTF.

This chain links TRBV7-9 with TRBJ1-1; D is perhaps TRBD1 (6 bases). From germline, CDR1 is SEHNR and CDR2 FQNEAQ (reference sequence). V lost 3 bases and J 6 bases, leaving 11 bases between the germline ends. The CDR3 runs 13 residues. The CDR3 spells CASSFPQGPEAFF. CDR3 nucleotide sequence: TGTGCCAGCAGCTTCCCACAGGGCCCTGAAGCTTTCTTT.

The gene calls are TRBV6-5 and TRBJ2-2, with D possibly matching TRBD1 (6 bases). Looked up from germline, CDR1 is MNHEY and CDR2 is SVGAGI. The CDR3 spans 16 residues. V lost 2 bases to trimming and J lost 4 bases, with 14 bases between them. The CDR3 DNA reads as TGTGCCAGCAGTTACGGGCGACAGGCCAGCACCGGGGAGCTGTTTTTT. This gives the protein CASSYGRQASTGELFF.

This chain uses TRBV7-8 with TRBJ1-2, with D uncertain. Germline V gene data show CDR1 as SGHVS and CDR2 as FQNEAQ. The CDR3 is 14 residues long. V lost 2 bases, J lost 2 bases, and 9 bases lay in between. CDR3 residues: CASSLFDTNYGYTF. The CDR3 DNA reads TGTGCCAGCAGCTTATTTGACACCAACTATGGCTACACCTTC.

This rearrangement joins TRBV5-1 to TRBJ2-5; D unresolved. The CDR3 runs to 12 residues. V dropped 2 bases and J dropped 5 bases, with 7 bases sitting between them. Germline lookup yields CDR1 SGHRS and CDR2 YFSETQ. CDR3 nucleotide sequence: TGCGCCAGCAGCTTTAACGGGGAGACCCAGTACTTC. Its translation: CASSFNGETQYF.

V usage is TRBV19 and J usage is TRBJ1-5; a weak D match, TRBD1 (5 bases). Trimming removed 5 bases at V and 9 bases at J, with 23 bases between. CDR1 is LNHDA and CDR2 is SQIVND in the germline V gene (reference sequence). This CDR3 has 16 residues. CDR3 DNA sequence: TGTGCCAGTAGTGCCCCGGTGGGACTGGACCTCCTGCCCCAGCATTTT. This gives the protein CASSAPVGLDLLPQHF.

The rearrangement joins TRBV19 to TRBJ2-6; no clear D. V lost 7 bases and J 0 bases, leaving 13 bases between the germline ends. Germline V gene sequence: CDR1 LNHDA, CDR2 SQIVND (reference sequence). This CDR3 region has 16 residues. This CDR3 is CASNPGLPSGANVLTF. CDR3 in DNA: TGTGCCAGTAATCCCGGGCTCCCCTCTGGGGCCAACGTCCTGACTTTC.

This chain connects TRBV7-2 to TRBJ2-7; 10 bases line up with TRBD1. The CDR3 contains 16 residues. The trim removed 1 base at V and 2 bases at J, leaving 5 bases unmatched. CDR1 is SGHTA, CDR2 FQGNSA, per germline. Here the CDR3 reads CASSLGGTGVTYEQYF. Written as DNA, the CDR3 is TGTGCCAGCAGCTTAGGAGGGACAGGGGTGACCTACGAGCAGTACTTC.

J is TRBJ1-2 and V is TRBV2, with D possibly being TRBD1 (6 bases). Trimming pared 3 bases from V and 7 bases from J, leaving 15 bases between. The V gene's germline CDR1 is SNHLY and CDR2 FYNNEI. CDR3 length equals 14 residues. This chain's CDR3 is CASSDRDTHSGYTF. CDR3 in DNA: TGTGCCAGCAGTGACCGGGACACCCATTCTGGCTACACCTTC.

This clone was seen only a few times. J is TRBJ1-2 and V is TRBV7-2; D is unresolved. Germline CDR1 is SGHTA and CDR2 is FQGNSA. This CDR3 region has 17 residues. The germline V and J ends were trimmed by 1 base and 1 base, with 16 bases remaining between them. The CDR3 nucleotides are TGTGCCAGCAGCTTAGGAGCCCGGCAGGCGGTTAACTATGGCTACACCTTC. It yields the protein CASSLGARQAVNYGYTF.

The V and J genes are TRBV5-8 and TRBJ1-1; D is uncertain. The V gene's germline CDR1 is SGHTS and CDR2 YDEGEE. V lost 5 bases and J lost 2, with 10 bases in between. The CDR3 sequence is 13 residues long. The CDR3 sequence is CASSYRLNTEAFF. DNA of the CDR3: TGTGCCAGCAGTTACCGCCTTAACACTGAAGCTTTCTTT.